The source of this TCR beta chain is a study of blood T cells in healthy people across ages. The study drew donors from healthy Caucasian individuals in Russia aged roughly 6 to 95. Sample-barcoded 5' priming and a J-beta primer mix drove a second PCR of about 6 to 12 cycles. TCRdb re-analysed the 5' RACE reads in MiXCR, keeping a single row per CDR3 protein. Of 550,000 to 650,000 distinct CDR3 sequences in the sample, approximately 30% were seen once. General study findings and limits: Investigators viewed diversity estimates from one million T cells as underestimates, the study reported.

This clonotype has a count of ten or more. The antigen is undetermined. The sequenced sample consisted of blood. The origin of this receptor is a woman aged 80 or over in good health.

The CDR3 region is CSARDRPSGANVLTF. Written as DNA, the CDR3 is TGCAGTGCTAGAGATCGACCGTCTGGGGCCAACGTCCTGACTTTC. The rearrangement uses TRBV20-1 and TRBJ2-6; D remains ambiguous. V was cut by 0 bases and J by 1 base, with 7 bases left in between. CDR3 length: 15 residues. Germline V lookup: CDR1 DFQATT, CDR2 SNEGSKA (reference sequence).